This T cell receptor (beta chain) was sequenced for a study of OX40 agonist ivuxolimab in advanced cancers. Background on the study: From 23 to 79 years was the age range, with a mean of around 60 years, and about 83% were male.

This clone was observed once. Its antigen is unknown. The length of the CDR3 is 17 residues. J was trimmed by 3 bases and V by 3 bases; bases with no gene match: 12. Method: immunoSEQ multiplex PCR; TCRdb's copy keeps in-frame clones and lacks some. Among fewer than 60,000 clones listed, roughly 92% were seen once. Study-wide points: Not determined was the antigen specificity of the expanded peripheral T cells.

Autoimmune disease history or systemic immunosuppression was exclusionary. Cycle 7 day 1, cycle 4 day 1, and baseline were the timepoints at which blood was sampled. This TCR derives from an adult with an advanced solid tumor such as melanoma, head and neck, liver or kidney cancer. Sequencing was performed on CD4+ or CD8+ T cells sorted from blood, taken in a trial of the OX40 agonist ivuxolimab. The chain is built from TRBV23-1 and TRBJ1-1; 8 bases align to TRBD1. TRBV23-1 is sorted into the ORF group, with uncertain function. The CDR3 loop reads CASSQRTGCPGDTEAFF. DNA of the CDR3: TGCGCCAGCAGTCAGCGGACAGGGTGCCCAGGGGACACTGAAGCTTTCTTT.